The next 23 T cell receptor beta chains were all read from a single sample in a study of shared clonotypes between healthy human individuals. Clones were read by immunoSEQ multiplex PCR, and TCRdb kept only the in-frame ones, dropping some. The table lists roughly 640,000 clones, 74% of them singletons. The specimen was memory CD4+ T cells sorted from blood. This sample's subset: CD45RA-negative fraction. The receptors shown here come from a woman in her 30s in good health.

This clone occurred many times. V gene TRBV6-4 combines with J gene TRBJ2-2, with D possibly being TRBD2 (5 bases). V lost 7 bases, J lost 2 bases, and 11 bases lay in between. Germline values: CDR1 MRHNA, CDR2 SNTAGT. The CDR3 loop spans 14 amino acids. CDR3 DNA: TGTGCCAGCAAGGCTAGCAGAAACACCGGGGAGCTGTTTTTT. This sequence encodes CASKASRNTGELFF.

The chain is built from TRBV6-1 and TRBJ2-5; TRBD2 agrees at 7 bases. The V gene's germline CDR1 is MNHNS and CDR2 SASEGT. The CDR3 loop spans 16 amino acids. The V segment lost 0 bases and the J segment 4 bases; nucleotides outside the gene matches: 8. This chain's CDR3 is CASSEAGSGIRETQYF. CDR3 in DNA: TGTGCCAGCAGTGAAGCGGGGAGCGGGATTCGAGAGACCCAGTACTTC.

As to this clone: Other nucleotide sequences from this sample produce the same CDR3. The J gene is TRBJ2-3, the V gene TRBV19; TRBD2 agrees at 9 bases. Germline CDR1 reads LNHDA; CDR2 reads SQIVND (reference sequence). V lost 4 bases, J lost 2 bases, and 4 bases stayed unmatched. The length of the CDR3 is 15 residues. The DNA for the CDR3 is TGTGCCAGTAGTAGGGCGGGAGGGTCCACAGATACGCAGTATTTT. Residues: CASSRAGGSTDTQYF.

The V and J genes are TRBV28 and TRBJ2-4, with D tentatively TRBD1 (5 bases). This CDR3 is 14 amino acids long. From germline, CDR1 is MDHEN and CDR2 SYDVKM. The V and J ends lost 6 bases and 4 bases respectively, with 13 bases between them. The CDR3 DNA follows: TGTGCCAGCAGACAGGACCGACTGAAAAACATTCAGTACTTC. This sequence encodes CASRQDRLKNIQYF. Looking up the rest from reference TRBV28 and TRBJ2-4 gives the full variable domain: DVKVTQSSRYLVKRTGEKVFLECVQDMDHENMFWYRQDPGLGLRLIYFSYDVKMKEKGDIPEGYSVSREKKERFSLILESASTNQTSMYLCASRQDRLKNIQYFGAGTRLSVL.

The rearrangement joins TRBV9 to TRBJ2-4, with D perhaps assigned TRBD1 or TRBD2 (5 bases each). This CDR3 comprises 12 residues. Germline V CDR1 and CDR2: SGDLS, YYNGEE. V dropped 1 base and J dropped 8 bases, with 7 bases sitting between them. The CDR3 is CASSVRGDIQYF. CDR3 nucleotide sequence: TGTGCCAGCAGCGTAAGGGGAGACATTCAGTACTTC.

This chain links TRBV7-3 with TRBJ2-3; D call uncertain. This CDR3 is built from 14 residues. The ends were cut back, 5 bases at V and 6 bases at J, with 15 bases in the middle. CDR1 and CDR2 from the germline V gene are SGHTA and FQGTGA. CDR3 DNA: TGTGCCAGCAGCACCGGGCTCGGAGTGGATACGCAGTATTTT. Protein: CASSTGLGVDTQYF.

This clone has only one observation. The chain has TRBV5-1 and TRBJ1-1, with TRBD1 identical over 11 bases. The CDR3 covers 16 residues. Germline trimming cut 2 bases from V and 1 base from J; bases unmatched to any gene: 4. Germline V gene lookup returns CDR1 SGHRS and CDR2 YFSETQ. CDR3 sequence: CASSFYGQGANTEAFF. CDR3 nucleotides: TGCGCCAGCAGCTTCTACGGACAGGGGGCGAACACTGAAGCTTTCTTT.

The chain recombines TRBV27 with TRBJ2-5, with 8 bases fitting TRBD2. CDR3 size: 16 residues. CDR1 is MNHEY, CDR2 SMNVEV, per germline (reference sequence). The J segment lost 5 bases and the V segment lost 0 bases, leaving 8 bases of the junction unmatched. The CDR3 sequence: CASSLSPLAGRETQYF. The CDR3 DNA reads TGTGCCAGCAGTTTATCTCCGCTAGCGGGCCGCGAGACCCAGTACTTC.

This chain connects TRBV28 to TRBJ1-1; 11 bases map to TRBD1. V lost 4 bases to trimming and J lost 8 bases; unmatched junction nucleotides: 12. CDR3 size: 16 residues. CDR1 is MDHEN, CDR2 SYDVKM, per germline. The chain's CDR3 is CASSWSSGTGGKEAFF. The CDR3 region has the DNA TGTGCCAGCAGTTGGAGTTCTGGGACAGGGGGTAAAGAAGCTTTCTTT.

The chain links TRBV19 to TRBJ2-3; 12 bases agree with TRBD2. Germline loops: CDR1 LNHDA, CDR2 SQIVND (reference sequence). CDR3 length: 17 amino acids. The junction had 9 bases not matched to a gene; V was cut back by 5 bases and J by 3 bases. The CDR3 bases are TGTGCCAGTAGTCGACGGACTAGCGGGATCCCTACAGATACGCAGTATTTT. Residues: CASSRRTSGIPTDTQYF.

At least ten counts were recorded for this clone. V and J are TRBV5-1 and TRBJ1-2; 7 nucleotides match TRBD1. Germline V gives CDR1 SGHRS, CDR2 YFSETQ. V shed 4 bases, J shed 4 bases, and the junction held 13 bases outside the gene matches. This CDR3 has 16 amino acids. CDR3 amino acids: CASSPARQGSSYGYTF. The CDR3 DNA sequence: TGCGCCAGCAGCCCGGCTCGACAGGGTTCCAGCTATGGCTACACCTTC.

This chain joins TRBV27 and TRBJ2-3; D is perhaps TRBD1 (6 bases). This CDR3 has 17 amino acids. With 0 bases removed from V and 0 bases from J, the gap between germline ends came to 13 bases. Germline V gene sequence: CDR1 MNHEY, CDR2 SMNVEV (reference sequence). Written as DNA, the CDR3 is TGTGCCAGCAGTTTATCTGGCAGGGGAACTAGCACAGATACGCAGTATTTT. Protein sequence: CASSLSGRGTSTDTQYF.

This chain uses TRBV4-1 with TRBJ2-1; 11 positions agree with TRBD2. Germline V gives CDR1 MGHRA, CDR2 YSYEKL. With V trimmed by 1 base and J by 7 bases, 12 bases remained unmatched. The CDR3 has 18 amino acids. The CDR3 DNA reads TGCGCCAGCAGCCAAGTAACTAGCGGGAGAGGTGCCTCGAATGAGCAGTTCTTC. Protein product: CASSQVTSGRGASNEQFF.

The chain has TRBV7-9 and TRBJ2-7; 10 bases are shared with TRBD2. The V segment lost 2 bases and the J segment 5 bases; nucleotides outside the gene matches: 0. The CDR3 length is 13 residues. Germline lookup yields CDR1 SEHNR and CDR2 FQNEAQ (reference sequence). This CDR3 is CASSLTSGNEQYF. The CDR3 DNA reads as TGTGCCAGCAGCTTAACTAGCGGGAACGAGCAGTACTTC.

Here the CDR3 DNA reads TGCAGCGTTGGTTCTCCGAGCTCCTACAATGAGCAGTTCTTC. Residues: CSVGSPSSYNEQFF. The V and J genes are TRBV29-1 and TRBJ2-1; D gene unclear. CDR1 SQVTM and CDR2 ANQGSEA come from the germline V gene. With 4 bases removed from V and 0 bases from J, the gap between germline ends came to 10 bases. This CDR3 spans 14 amino acids.

The chain has TRBV5-1 and TRBJ2-3; 11 nucleotides agree with TRBD2. Germline trimming cut 0 bases from V and 3 bases from J; bases unmatched to any gene: 9. Germline values: CDR1 SGHRS, CDR2 YFSETQ. This CDR3 is built from 18 residues. The CDR3 loop is CASSLGLAGGPLTDTQYF. The CDR3 region has the DNA TGCGCCAGCAGCTTGGGATTAGCGGGAGGGCCATTAACAGATACGCAGTATTTT. The full variable domain, completed using reference TRBV5-1 and TRBJ2-3, is KAGVTQTPRYLIKTRGQQVTLSCSPISGHRSVSWYQQTPGQGLQFLFEYFSETQRNKGNFPGRFSGRQFSNSRSEMNVSTLELGDSALYLCASSLGLAGGPLTDTQYFGPGTRLTVL.

The V and J genes are TRBV19 and TRBJ2-7; TRBD1 matches at 8 bases. V was clipped by 2 bases and J by 4 bases; unmatched bases: 4. CDR1 and CDR2 (germline): LNHDA, SQIVND (reference sequence). CDR3 length: 14 amino acids. This CDR3 reads CASSIQGATYEQYF. CDR3 nucleotide sequence: TGTGCCAGTAGTATACAGGGGGCGACTTACGAGCAGTACTTC. Filled out from reference TRBV19 and TRBJ2-7, the complete variable domain reads DGGITQSPKYLFRKEGQNVTLSCEQNLNHDAMYWYRQDPGQGLRLIYYSQIVNDFQKGDIAEGYSVSREKKESFPLTVTSAQKNPTAFYLCASSIQGATYEQYFGPGTRLTVT.

The chain carries TRBV4-1 and TRBJ2-5, with D unresolved. Looked up from germline, CDR1 is MGHRA and CDR2 is YSYEKL. This CDR3 has 15 residues. The V gene lost 4 bases and the J gene lost 5 bases, with 17 bases spanning the gap. DNA for the CDR3: TGCGCCAGCAGCCCCTCTGAGTTACCGAGGGAGACCCAGTACTTC. Its translation is CASSPSELPRETQYF.

This chain links TRBV27 with TRBJ1-4, with 8 positions matching TRBD1. The CDR3 length is 15 residues. Looked up from germline, CDR1 is MNHEY and CDR2 is SMNVEV (reference sequence). Trimming removed 5 bases from V and 5 bases from J; junction bases left unmatched: 7. CDR3 protein: CASSVGTGGNEKLFF. The CDR3 bases are TGTGCCAGCAGTGTTGGGACAGGAGGCAATGAAAAACTGTTTTTT.

The chain has TRBV28 and TRBJ1-1; D is uncertain. Germline CDR1 is MDHEN and CDR2 is SYDVKM. The length of the CDR3 is 16 residues. The V gene lost 3 bases and the J gene lost 2 bases, with 16 bases spanning the gap. In nucleotides, the CDR3 is TGTGCCAGCAGTTTTCCGCATGGAGACCCCAACACTGAAGCTTTCTTT. This codes for CASSFPHGDPNTEAFF.

This clone came up a few times. The V and J genes are TRBV11-3 and TRBJ2-3, with D perhaps TRBD2 (5 bases). Between the trimmed V and J ends, which lost 4 bases and 6 bases, there was a span of 11 bases. CDR1 and CDR2 from the germline V gene are SGHNT and YENEEA. CDR3 size: 13 residues. The CDR3 bases are TGTGCCAGCAGCTCGGAGGTGTTGGATACGCAGTATTTT. Residues: CASSSEVLDTQYF.

In its sample, this clone was seen once. This chain links TRBV19 with TRBJ2-3; 9 bases line up with TRBD2. The CDR3 covers 16 residues. Germline CDR1 is LNHDA and CDR2 is SQIVND (reference sequence). The junction had 9 bases not matched to a gene; V was cut back by 3 bases and J by 5 bases. For the CDR3, the DNA is TGTGCCAGTAGTATTCGGCGGGAGGGCCGTCGAGATACGCAGTATTTT. It codes for CASSIRREGRRDTQYF. Drawing the rest from reference TRBV19 and TRBJ2-3, the complete variable domain is DGGITQSPKYLFRKEGQNVTLSCEQNLNHDAMYWYRQDPGQGLRLIYYSQIVNDFQKGDIAEGYSVSREKKESFPLTVTSAQKNPTAFYLCASSIRREGRRDTQYFGPGTRLTVL.

The chain links TRBV6-1 to TRBJ2-7, with D uncertain. This CDR3 is 13 amino acids long. V was trimmed by 3 bases and J by 6 bases, leaving 12 bases between them. Germline loops: CDR1 MNHNS, CDR2 SASEGT. The CDR3 loop is CASSDDPSGEQYF. CDR3 DNA: TGTGCCAGCAGTGATGACCCATCGGGCGAGCAGTACTTC.